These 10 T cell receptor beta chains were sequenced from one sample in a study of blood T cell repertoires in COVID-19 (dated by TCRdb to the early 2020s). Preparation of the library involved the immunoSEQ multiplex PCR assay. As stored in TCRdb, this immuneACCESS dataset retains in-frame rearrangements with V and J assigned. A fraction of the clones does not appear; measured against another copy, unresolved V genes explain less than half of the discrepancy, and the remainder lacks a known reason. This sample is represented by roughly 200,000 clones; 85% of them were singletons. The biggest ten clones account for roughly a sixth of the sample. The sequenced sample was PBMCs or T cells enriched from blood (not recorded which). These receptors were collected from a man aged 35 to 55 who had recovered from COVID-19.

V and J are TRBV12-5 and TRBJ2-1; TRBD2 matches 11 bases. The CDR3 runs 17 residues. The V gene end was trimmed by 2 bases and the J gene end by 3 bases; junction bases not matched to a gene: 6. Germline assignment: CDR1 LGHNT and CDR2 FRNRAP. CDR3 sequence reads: CASGLTPGTSGYNEQFF. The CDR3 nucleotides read TGTGCTAGTGGTTTGACCCCAGGGACTAGCGGCTACAATGAGCAGTTCTTC.

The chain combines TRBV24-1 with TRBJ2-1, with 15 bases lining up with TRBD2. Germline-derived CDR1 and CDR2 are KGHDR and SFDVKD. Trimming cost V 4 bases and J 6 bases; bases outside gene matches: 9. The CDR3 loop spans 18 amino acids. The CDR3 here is CATSERTSGRAVSNEQFF. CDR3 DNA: TGTGCCACCAGTGAGCGGACTAGCGGGAGGGCCGTGAGCAATGAGCAGTTCTTC.

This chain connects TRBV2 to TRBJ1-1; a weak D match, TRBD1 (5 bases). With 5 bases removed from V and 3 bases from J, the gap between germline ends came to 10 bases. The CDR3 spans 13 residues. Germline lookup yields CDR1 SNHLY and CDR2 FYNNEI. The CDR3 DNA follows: TGTGCCAGCAGTTGGACACCGGACACTGAAGCTTTCTTT. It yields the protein CASSWTPDTEAFF.

The CDR3 nucleotides read TGCAGCGGGACTTCAGGGGGTGGCTATGGCTACACCTTC. Its translation: CSGTSGGGYGYTF. This chain joins TRBV29-1 and TRBJ1-2, with 7 bases that match TRBD1. The CDR3 runs 13 residues. The V and J ends lost 7 bases and 4 bases, in that order; junction bases with no gene match: 9. Looked up from germline, CDR1 is SQVTM and CDR2 is ANQGSEA. The complete variable domain, with remaining parts taken from reference TRBV29-1 and TRBJ1-2, reads SAVISQKPSRDICQRGTSLTIQCQVDSQVTMMFWYRQQPGQSLTLIATANQGSEATYESGFVIDKFPISRPNLTFSTLTVSNMSPEDSSIYLCSGTSGGGYGYTFGSGTRLTVV.

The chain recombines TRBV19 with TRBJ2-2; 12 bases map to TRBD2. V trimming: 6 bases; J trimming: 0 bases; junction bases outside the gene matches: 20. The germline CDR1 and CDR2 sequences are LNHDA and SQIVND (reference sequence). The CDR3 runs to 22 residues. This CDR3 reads CASRKNSGGRLAGASNTGELFF. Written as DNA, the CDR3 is TGTGCCAGTAGAAAAAATAGCGGGGGGCGACTAGCGGGAGCCTCGAACACCGGGGAGCTGTTTTTT.

DNA of the CDR3: TGTGCCAGCAGCAAAGCGATAGGTCGGGGGACAGGGCGCGAAAAACTGTTTTTT. Its protein is CASSKAIGRGTGREKLFF. The chain links TRBV21-1 to TRBJ1-4; TRBD1 is the table's D call and was not checked against the DNA. TRBV21-1 corresponds to a pseudogene. The CDR3 runs 18 residues.

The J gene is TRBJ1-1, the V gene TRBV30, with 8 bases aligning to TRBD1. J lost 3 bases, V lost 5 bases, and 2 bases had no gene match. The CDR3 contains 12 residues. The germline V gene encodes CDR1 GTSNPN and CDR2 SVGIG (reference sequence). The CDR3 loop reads CAWGDRHTEAFF. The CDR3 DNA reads TGTGCCTGGGGGGACAGGCACACTGAAGCTTTCTTT.

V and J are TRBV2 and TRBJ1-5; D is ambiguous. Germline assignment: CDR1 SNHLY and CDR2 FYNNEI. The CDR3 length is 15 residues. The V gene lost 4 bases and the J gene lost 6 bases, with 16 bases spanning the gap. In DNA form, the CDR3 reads TGTGCCAGCAGTGGTGAGGCAGGAGGTATTCAGCCCCAGCATTTT. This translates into CASSGEAGGIQPQHF.

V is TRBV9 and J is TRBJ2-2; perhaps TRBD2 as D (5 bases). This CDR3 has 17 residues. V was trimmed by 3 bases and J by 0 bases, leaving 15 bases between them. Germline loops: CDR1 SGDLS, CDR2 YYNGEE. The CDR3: CASSASRLAANTGELFF. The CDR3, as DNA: TGTGCCAGCAGCGCTAGTCGGCTAGCAGCGAACACCGGGGAGCTGTTTTTT.

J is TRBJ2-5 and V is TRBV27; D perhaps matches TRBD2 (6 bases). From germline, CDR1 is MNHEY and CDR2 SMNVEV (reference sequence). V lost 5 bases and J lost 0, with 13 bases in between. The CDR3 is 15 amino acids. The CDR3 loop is CASSAYGTYQETQYF. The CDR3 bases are TGTGCCAGCAGTGCTTATGGGACTTACCAAGAGACCCAGTACTTC.